The next 17 T cell receptor beta chains were all read from a single sample in a study of shared clonotypes between healthy human individuals. Repertoires were generated with immunoSEQ multiplex PCR, while TCRdb's copy carries only in-frame clones and drops some. This sample has roughly 660,000 clones, with around 90% found just once. The sequencing sample was made of memory CD8+ T cells from PBMCs. As for subset: CD45RO+ cells pooled with CCR7-negative TemRA cells. The source is a man in his late teens or twenties in good health. Some clones in this sample may be carry-over from other donors' samples.

The chain joins TRBV28 to TRBJ2-7, with TRBD2 as a possible D gene (7 bases). Germline assignment: CDR1 MDHEN and CDR2 SYDVKM. The CDR3 runs to 15 residues. V was cut by 1 base and J by 4 bases, with 14 bases left in between. CDR3 loop: CASSLFTGGTYEQYF. In DNA form, the CDR3 reads TGTGCCAGCAGTTTATTTACGGGGGGCACTTACGAGCAGTACTTC.

On this clone: This same CDR3 is encoded by further DNA sequences in the sample. This chain uses TRBV27 with TRBJ1-5; no clear D gene. This CDR3 has 13 amino acids. Trimming left V 3 bases short and J 4 bases short, with 7 bases between. Germline CDR1 is MNHEY and CDR2 is SMNVEV (reference sequence). CDR3 sequence: CASSFLGNQPQHF. In DNA form, the CDR3 reads TGTGCCAGCAGTTTTCTAGGTAATCAGCCCCAGCATTTT.

The V call is TRBV7-6, the J call TRBJ2-2, with unresolved D. Trimming stripped 4 bases from V and 6 bases from J, with 15 bases between. CDR1 SGHVS and CDR2 FNYEAQ come from the germline V gene. This CDR3 contains 15 residues. The CDR3 region has the DNA TGTGCCAGCAGCTCATTGGACGTGCGAGCCGGGGAGCTGTTTTTT. As protein: CASSSLDVRAGELFF.

The sample holds a few counts of this clone. The rearrangement links TRBV2 to TRBJ1-3, with 8 bases identical to TRBD1. The germline gives CDR1 SNHLY, CDR2 FYNNEI. The J segment lost 4 bases and the V segment lost 6 bases, leaving 5 bases of the junction unmatched. This CDR3 has 14 amino acids. CDR3 protein: CASRQQGEGNTIYF. CDR3 nucleotides: TGTGCCAGCAGACAACAGGGGGAGGGAAACACCATATATTTT. The entire variable domain, with the rest obtained from reference TRBV2 and TRBJ1-3, is as follows: EPEVTQTPSHQVTQMGQEVILRCVPISNHLYFYWYRQILGQKVEFLVSFYNNEISEKSEIFDDQFSVERPDGSNFTLKIRSTKLEDSAMYFCASRQQGEGNTIYFGEGSWLTVV.

The gene calls are TRBV19 and TRBJ2-3; possible D gene TRBD1, 6 bases. Trimming removed 3 bases from V and 1 base from J, with 11 bases in between. The CDR3 length is 15 residues. Germline-derived CDR1 and CDR2 are LNHDA and SQIVND (reference sequence). The CDR3 loop is CASSIPRQGTDTQYF. The DNA for the CDR3 is TGTGCCAGTAGTATCCCTCGACAGGGCACAGATACGCAGTATTTT.

The chain carries TRBV28 and TRBJ1-2; TRBD1 is a possible D gene (5 bases). The V gene's germline CDR1 is MDHEN and CDR2 SYDVKM. The CDR3 is 14 residues long. V dropped 6 bases and J dropped 4 bases, with 15 bases sitting between them. The CDR3 region is CASRSRVMGYGYTF. The CDR3 DNA reads as TGTGCCAGCAGGTCCAGGGTGATGGGCTATGGCTACACCTTC.

The chain combines TRBV21-1 with TRBJ2-1; the DNA was not used to check the table's D call, TRBD2. TRBV21-1 corresponds to a pseudogene. The CDR3 has 16 residues. The CDR3 bases are TGTGCCAGCAGCACACCGGGAGGGTCTAGCGGGAATGAGCAGTTCTTC. Protein product: CASSTPGGSSGNEQFF.

The V gene is TRBV20-1, the J gene TRBJ2-5; tentative D call: TRBD2 (5 bases). Trimming cost V 7 bases and J 5 bases, with 11 bases left between them. Germline V gene lookup returns CDR1 DFQATT and CDR2 SNEGSKA (reference sequence). The CDR3 length is 11 residues. The CDR3: CSDGSLETQYF. Here the CDR3 DNA reads TGCAGTGATGGGAGCTTGGAGACCCAGTACTTC.

The chain uses TRBV14 and TRBJ2-1; the D gene could be TRBD1 or TRBD2 (5 bases each). The CDR3 is 15 amino acids. V dropped 1 base and J dropped 3 bases, with 10 bases sitting between them. Germline V gene lookup returns CDR1 SGHDN and CDR2 FVKESK. Here the CDR3 reads CASSQVGAFYNEQFF. The CDR3, as DNA: TGTGCCAGCAGCCAAGTCGGGGCTTTCTACAATGAGCAGTTCTTC.

This chain connects TRBV15 to TRBJ1-2; D is ambiguous. Germline CDR1 LNHNV, CDR2 YYDKDF (reference sequence). This CDR3 has 12 amino acids. Trimming removed 3 bases from V and 6 bases from J, with 8 bases in between. This CDR3 is CATSRVGDGYTF. As DNA, the CDR3 is TGTGCCACCAGCAGGGTTGGGGATGGCTACACCTTC.

This chain links TRBV19 with TRBJ2-2; no reliable D call. Trimming took 5 bases from V and 0 from J, leaving 4 bases between them. CDR1 LNHDA and CDR2 SQIVND come from the germline V gene (reference sequence). The length of the CDR3 is 13 residues. Written as DNA, the CDR3 is TGTGCCAGTAGTTGGCCGAACACCGGGGAGCTGTTTTTT. Its translation: CASSWPNTGELFF.

The sample holds many counts of this clone. This chain uses TRBV27 with TRBJ2-3; 9 positions match TRBD1. This CDR3 contains 16 residues. V lost 5 bases, J lost 2 bases, and 8 bases stayed unmatched. Germline assignment: CDR1 MNHEY and CDR2 SMNVEV (reference sequence). CDR3 bases: TGTGCCAGCAGTATGCTAGGGACAGGGCACACAGATACGCAGTATTTT. Translated: CASSMLGTGHTDTQYF.

The chain carries TRBV27 and TRBJ2-1; 14 bases fit TRBD2. CDR3 size: 19 residues. V trimming: 1 base; J trimming: 5 bases; junction bases outside the gene matches: 10. Per the germline V gene, CDR1 is MNHEY and CDR2 is SMNVEV (reference sequence). CDR3 DNA: TGTGCCAGCAGTTTATGGGGACTGGGGACTAGCGGGGGTAACAATGAGCAGTTCTTC. Amino acids: CASSLWGLGTSGGNNEQFF.

The V and J genes are TRBV7-9 and TRBJ1-1, with a tentative D call TRBD1 (6 bases). The CDR3 totals 14 residues. The germline CDR1 and CDR2 sequences are SEHNR and FQNEAQ (reference sequence). V was shortened by 1 base and J by 6 bases, with 12 bases between the two germline ends. CDR3 protein: CASSLVGGPAEAFF. The CDR3 DNA reads TGTGCCAGCAGCTTAGTGGGGGGCCCGGCTGAAGCTTTCTTT.

On this clone itself: The sample holds other DNA sequences that translate to the same CDR3. The chain couples TRBV11-2 to TRBJ2-6; D unresolved. From germline, CDR1 is SGHAT and CDR2 FQNNGV. Trimming stripped 5 bases from V and 4 bases from J, with 6 bases between. This CDR3 has 13 residues. This CDR3 reads CASSLSGANVLTF. CDR3 bases: TGTGCCAGCAGCCTCTCGGGGGCCAACGTCCTGACTTTC.

J is TRBJ2-7 and V is TRBV4-1; 10 nucleotides agree with TRBD2. Trimming cost V 1 base and J 4 bases; bases outside gene matches: 4. This CDR3 spans 15 amino acids. Germline CDR1 MGHRA, CDR2 YSYEKL. The CDR3 DNA is TGCGCCAGCAGCCAAGGGGCTAGCGGGAGTTACGAGCAGTACTTC. It translates to CASSQGASGSYEQYF.

The V gene is TRBV7-9, the J gene TRBJ2-1; D not certain. Germline lookup yields CDR1 SEHNR and CDR2 FQNEAQ (reference sequence). The CDR3 has 11 amino acids. Deletions cut 4 bases from V and 11 bases from J, with 9 bases between. CDR3 DNA: TGTGCCAGCAGCTCGTGGGGAAAGCAGTTCTTC. Encoded protein: CASSSWGKQFF. Variable domain in full (rest from reference TRBV7-9 and TRBJ2-1): DTGVSQNPRHKITKRGQNVTFRCDPISEHNRLYWYRQTLGQGPEFLTYFQNEAQLEKSRLLSDRFSAERPKGSFSTLEIQRTEQGDSAMYLCASSSWGKQFFGPGTRLTVL.